Each of the 21 T cell receptor beta chains below was sequenced from the same sample in a study of cytomegalovirus exposure and HLA in healthy donors. TCRdb's table, derived via immunoSEQ multiplex PCR, lists solely in-frame clones and lacks some. This repertoire shows 150,000 to 200,000 clones, 65% to 90% found once; its top ten account for 2% to 2.5%. Sequences were obtained from PBMCs. The receptors originated from a woman younger than 30 in good health and CMV-seronegative.

Here the CDR3 DNA reads TGCGCCAGCAGCTTGCCGGGGGACCATCCTTCCTCAGAGGGTCAGCCCCAGCATTTT. This sequence encodes CASSLPGDHPSSEGQPQHF. The chain joins TRBV5-1 to TRBJ1-5; tentative D call: TRBD1 (5 bases). Germline lookup yields CDR1 SGHRS and CDR2 YFSETQ. CDR3 length: 19 residues. The ends were cut back, 1 base at V and 6 bases at J, with 26 bases in the middle.

The V gene is TRBV27, the J gene TRBJ2-5, with a possible D match to TRBD2 (5 bases). The CDR3 consists of 13 residues. Trimming pared 4 bases from V and 2 bases from J, leaving 8 bases between. Germline V gives CDR1 MNHEY, CDR2 SMNVEV (reference sequence). The CDR3 DNA reads TGTGCCAGCAGTTGGGCGGGTCAAGAGACCCAGTACTTC. Amino acid sequence: CASSWAGQETQYF.

CDR3 DNA: TGTGCCAGCAGCTCCCTGGGGCAGCCCCTTCCTAATTCACCCCTCCACTTT. This codes for CASSSLGQPLPNSPLHF. The J gene is TRBJ1-6, the V gene TRBV5-6; a possible D gene is TRBD1 (5 bases). Germline CDR1 is SGHDT and CDR2 is YYEEEE. Trimming pared 3 bases from V and 6 bases from J, leaving 19 bases between. The CDR3 length is 17 residues.

The chain joins TRBV7-2 to TRBJ1-4, with D maybe TRBD1 (5 bases). The CDR3 is 15 amino acids. Trimming took 5 bases from V and 4 from J, leaving 14 bases between them. Germline lookup yields CDR1 SGHTA and CDR2 FQGNSA. CDR3 bases: TGTGCCAGCAGCGCCCGACAGAATCATAATGAAAAACTGTTTTTT. Translation: CASSARQNHNEKLFF.

To note about this clone: The sample contains more than one DNA sequence encoding this CDR3. The V gene is TRBV6-1, the J gene TRBJ1-2; no firm D call. Germline loops: CDR1 MNHNS, CDR2 SASEGT. The V gene lost 3 bases and the J gene lost 4 bases, with 6 bases spanning the gap. The CDR3 is made up of 12 amino acids. CDR3 nucleotide sequence: TGTGCCAGCAGTGACCGCGGCTATGGCTACACCTTC. Translating gives CASSDRGYGYTF.

This rearrangement joins TRBV7-6 to TRBJ2-1; weak D call: TRBD2 (6 bases). Trimming removed 5 bases at V and 13 bases at J, with 12 bases between. This CDR3 region has 11 residues. CDR1 is SGHVS, CDR2 FNYEAQ, per germline. The CDR3 region is CASSPGLGQFF. Here the CDR3 DNA reads TGTGCCAGCAGCCCGGGACTGGGACAGTTCTTC.

This rearrangement joins TRBV7-2 to TRBJ2-2, with D unresolved. Germline CDR1 is SGHTA and CDR2 is FQGNSA. The CDR3 sequence is 13 residues long. CDR3 sequence (DNA): TGTGCGACACCGTCAGGCCGCACCGGGGAGCTGTTTTTT. This sequence encodes CATPSGRTGELFF.

The V and J genes are TRBV15 and TRBJ1-2; unclear D gene. Germline lookup yields CDR1 LNHNV and CDR2 YYDKDF (reference sequence). This CDR3 is 12 amino acids long. The V gene lost 0 bases and the J gene lost 13 bases, with 12 bases spanning the gap. CDR3 coding DNA: TGTGCCACCAGCAGAGATTCAGGATGGTCCACCTTC. Translated: CATSRDSGWSTF. Drawing the rest from reference TRBV15 and TRBJ1-2, the complete variable domain is DAMVIQNPRYQVTQFGKPVTLSCSQTLNHNVMYWYQQKSSQAPKLLFHYYDKDFNNEADTPDNFQSRRPNTSFCFLDIRSPGLGDTAMYLCATSRDSGWSTFGSGTRLTVV.

The chain employs TRBV13 and TRBJ1-1; TRBD1 matches at 7 bases. The V gene end was trimmed by 5 bases and the J gene end by 4 bases; junction bases not matched to a gene: 16. This CDR3 is built from 17 residues. CDR1 and CDR2 (germline): PRHDT, FYEKMQ (reference sequence). This CDR3 is CASSDTGALRSGTEAFF. The CDR3 DNA reads as TGTGCCAGCAGCGATACAGGGGCCCTCCGGTCGGGCACTGAAGCTTTCTTT.

The chain carries TRBV5-1 and TRBJ1-5; maybe TRBD1 (5 bases). Trimming pared 0 bases from V and 0 bases from J, leaving 7 bases between. In germline, CDR1 is SGHRS, CDR2 YFSETQ. CDR3 length: 15 residues. DNA of the CDR3: TGCGCCAGCAGCTTGGGACAGTTTAGCAATCAGCCCCAGCATTTT. Translated, it gives CASSLGQFSNQPQHF. Together with reference TRBV5-1 and TRBJ1-5, the CDR3 gives the full variable domain: KAGVTQTPRYLIKTRGQQVTLSCSPISGHRSVSWYQQTPGQGLQFLFEYFSETQRNKGNFPGRFSGRQFSNSRSEMNVSTLELGDSALYLCASSLGQFSNQPQHFGDGTRLSIL.

This clone was recorded once. The gene calls are TRBV5-1 and TRBJ2-7; no firm D call. Trimming shortened V by 3 bases and J by 3 bases, and 13 bases separated the two germline ends. CDR1 is SGHRS, CDR2 YFSETQ, per germline. CDR3 length: 14 amino acids. The CDR3 loop is CASSSSGRGYEQYF. In nucleotides, the CDR3 is TGCGCCAGCAGCTCTTCGGGTAGAGGCTACGAGCAGTACTTC.

The genes are TRBV6-1 and TRBJ1-6; a weak D match, TRBD1 (5 bases). V was pared by 4 bases and J by 6 bases, with 16 bases between. The CDR3 runs 16 residues. Germline V gene data show CDR1 as MNHNS and CDR2 as SASEGT. The DNA for the CDR3 is TGTGCCAGCAGTGGGCTGTCAGGGAAAGGTAATTCACCCCTCCACTTT. Its protein product is CASSGLSGKGNSPLHF.

DNA for the CDR3: TGTGCCAGCAGTGCATCCGGGACTAGCGGATACGAGCAGTACTTC. This gives the protein CASSASGTSGYEQYF. The genes are TRBV27 and TRBJ2-7; 11 bases are a match to TRBD2. V dropped 5 bases and J dropped 4; count of bases not matched to a gene: 7. CDR3 length: 15 amino acids. CDR1 MNHEY and CDR2 SMNVEV come from the germline V gene (reference sequence).

This clone was picked up many times. The chain carries TRBV7-9 and TRBJ2-4; D remains unclear. Trimming removed 1 base at V and 0 bases at J, with 10 bases between. The V gene's germline CDR1 is SEHNR and CDR2 FQNEAQ (reference sequence). This CDR3 is 16 amino acids long. CDR3 loop: CASSLGAGLAKNIQYF. Written as DNA, the CDR3 is TGTGCCAGCAGCTTAGGCGCAGGTCTAGCCAAAAACATTCAGTACTTC.

This sequence joins TRBV19 and TRBJ1-5, with 8 bases that match TRBD1. V shed 4 bases, J shed 4 bases, and the junction held 3 bases outside the gene matches. CDR1 is LNHDA and CDR2 is SQIVND in the germline V gene (reference sequence). This CDR3 is built from 14 residues. This CDR3 reads CASSTGQGNQPQHF. As DNA, the CDR3 is TGTGCCAGTAGTACCGGACAGGGTAATCAGCCCCAGCATTTT.

The chain couples TRBV29-1 to TRBJ2-1; D perhaps matches TRBD2 (5 bases). The CDR3 sequence is 13 residues long. Germline V gives CDR1 SQVTM, CDR2 ANQGSEA. Between the trimmed V and J ends, which lost 2 bases and 3 bases, there was a span of 8 bases. The CDR3: CSVEPGSYNEQFF. The CDR3 bases are TGCAGCGTTGAACCGGGGAGCTACAATGAGCAGTTCTTC.

The chain employs TRBV10-3 and TRBJ1-2; D is ambiguous. The CDR3 is made up of 11 amino acids. Germline lookup yields CDR1 ENHRY and CDR2 SYGVKD. Trimming removed 8 bases at V and 4 bases at J, with 8 bases between. DNA of the CDR3: TGTGCCATCCTTTGGAGCTATGGCTACACCTTC. Its protein product is CAILWSYGYTF.

This clone was counted a single time. CDR3 protein: CASSSTTGRRSGYTF. The CDR3 nucleotides are TGTGCCAGCAGTTCCACCACAGGGCGCCGGTCGGGCTACACCTTC. The chain is built from TRBV6-5 and TRBJ1-2; D perhaps matches TRBD1 (6 bases). This CDR3 has 15 residues. Trimming took 4 bases from V and 8 from J, leaving 20 bases between them. Germline CDR1 and CDR2: MNHEY and SVGAGI.

This sequence joins TRBV6-1 and TRBJ2-7, with 10 nucleotides matching TRBD2. V lost 7 bases to trimming and J lost 4 bases; unmatched junction nucleotides: 10. This CDR3 comprises 15 residues. Germline V gene sequence: CDR1 MNHNS, CDR2 SASEGT. This chain's CDR3 is CASNILAGGRYEQYF. The CDR3 bases are TGTGCCAGCAATATTTTAGCGGGGGGCCGTTACGAGCAGTACTTC.

The count of this clone is one. The chain recombines TRBV18 with TRBJ2-7, with 7 bases matching TRBD1. The V segment lost 5 bases and the J segment 5 bases; nucleotides outside the gene matches: 9. The CDR3 has 14 amino acids. In germline, CDR1 is KGHSH, CDR2 LQKENI. As DNA, the CDR3 is TGTGCCAGCTCATCCCCCGACAGGGTCAACGAGCAGTACTTC. As protein: CASSSPDRVNEQYF.

This clone was seen only once. The V gene is TRBV4-2, the J gene TRBJ1-2; 8 bases are shared with TRBD1. Trimming cost V 0 bases and J 3 bases; bases outside gene matches: 3. The CDR3 covers 15 residues. The germline V gene encodes CDR1 LGHNA and CDR2 YNFKEQ. CDR3 sequence: CASSQEPRGHYGYTF. The CDR3 DNA follows: TGTGCCAGCAGCCAAGAACCCAGGGGGCACTATGGCTACACCTTC.